This T cell receptor (beta chain) is from a study of regulatory T cells in long-lasting Graves disease (dated by TCRdb to the early 2020s). For context, the study as a whole: Persistent Graves' disease meant more than 5 years of antithyroid drug treatment with TSH receptor autoantibodies that stayed positive. This study used TCR sequencing and RNA sequencing of peripheral blood to compare persistent Graves' disease patients against newly diagnosed Graves' disease patients. The study was registered as a clinical trial and conducted in China. TCR sequencing covered around 13 persistent and approximately 20 newly diagnosed Graves' disease patients, 33 samples in total. In the clinical cohort, patients with persistent Graves' disease had used antithyroid drugs for an average of around 9.3 years.

What the research found in general, with its limitations: Persistent disease showed preferential use of TRBV28, TRBJ1-2 and TRBJ2-5, whereas newly diagnosed disease favored TRBV20-1 and TRBJ2-1. Patients with persistent disease shared more public clonotypes (under 3,000) than newly diagnosed patients did (about 970). Because the primary lesion, thyroid tissue, could not be accessed, the study looked at peripheral blood alone. The authors acknowledged the small sample size as a limitation that may reduce accuracy. Lower TCR Shannon entropy and fewer highly expanded clones were observed in persistent Graves' disease patients than in newly diagnosed patients, which suggested clonal expansion. Only the TCR beta chain was sequenced and analyzed.

Spanning cysteine to phenylalanine, the CDR3 consists of 15 amino acids. Only the CDR3 DNA is retained, 45 bases long and in frame from the first base. V drops 4 bases and J drops 2 bases, leaving 12 bases in between. Via the germline V gene, CDR1 is MDHEN and CDR2 SYDVKM. This clonotype was seen a handful of times. The specificity of this receptor is unknown. The record has no base qualities; no much larger clone is one base away. This specimen's time point label, per the study, means: persistent/refractory GD, antithyroid drugs over 5 years with positive TRAb. For both TCR sequencing and RNA sequencing, RNA was extracted from PBMCs using TRIzol. Graves' disease was diagnosed according to American Thyroid Association guidelines. The patients came from an endocrinology department in Xi'an, China. Each patient gave 7 to 9.5 milliliters of peripheral blood, collected in an EDTA anticoagulant tube. PBMCs were isolated by Ficoll Paque Plus density gradient separation without further T cell sorting. An Agilent 2100 Bioanalyzer and agarose gel were used to check RNA quality, while a NanoDrop 2000 measured RNA concentration.

To prepare the library, multiplex PCR was applied. Sequencing used an Illumina HiSeq 4000. TCR beta libraries were built with iRepertoire HTBI primers and Arm-PCR amplification of CDR3 regions. Before sequencing, the PCR products went through gel purification. The study's processing was this. A total of 62 TRBV and under 15 TRBJ segments were identified across samples and were used for gene usage analysis of CDR3 amino acid clonotypes. COPE and FqMerger were used to merge the filtered high-quality paired reads into contigs. BLAST was used to align contigs to the IMGT TRBV, TRBD and TRBJ reference genes, and CDR3 was defined following IMGT. Any clonotype with a frequency above 0.1% was counted as a highly expanded clone. Shannon entropy was used to measure repertoire diversity, and the Gini coefficient was used to measure V-J evenness. Public clonotypes were defined as clonotypes shared by more than one individual. Starting from the raw public reads, TCRdb applied fastp trimming at Q25, assembled clones with MiXCR and retained in-frame beta chains. Each CDR3 protein appears once, grouped with its most common genes and DNA. The V and J calls were not made by the authors but by TCRdb's processing. In this sample the table shows a few hundred thousand distinct CDR3 sequences, around 22% of which occur a single time. The top ten hold around 26% of the sample.

The sequencing here drew on peripheral blood mononuclear cells (PBMCs), taken when the disease was refractory, from a patient treated with antithyroid drugs. This receptor was taken from a female donor with Graves disease. The sequence links TRBV28 to TRBJ1-5, with TRBD1 tentatively as D gene (6 bases match). This receptor carries the CDR3 CASSSTGSGNQPQHF. The nucleotide sequence is given as TGTGCCAGCAGTTCCACAGGGTCTGGCAATCAGCCCCAGCATTTT.